Presented here are 30 T cell receptor beta chains from one specimen sequenced in a study of read filtering for tumor transcriptome and immune sequencing. From around 0.4 ug of RNA, a library with molecular barcoded alpha/delta and beta/gamma adaptors was made. TCRdb fed the reads into MiXCR, producing one record per CDR3 protein. The sample includes about 38,000 distinct CDR3 sequences, roughly 13% of them seen just once. Specimen: a population of CD138-negative cells sorted from bone marrow. The receptors were gathered from a donor over 35 with multiple myeloma.

This clonotype appeared many times. The V and J genes are TRBV5-1 and TRBJ2-1; TRBD2 matches 8 bases. The CDR3 loop spans 15 amino acids. Trimming at V came to 5 bases and at J to 0 bases, leaving 4 bases not matched to a gene. CDR1 is SGHRS, CDR2 YFSETQ, per germline. The DNA for the CDR3 is TGCGCCAGCAGTCCGGGGGGGTTCTCCTACAATGAGCAGTTCTTC. The encoded protein is CASSPGGFSYNEQFF.

This chain links TRBV6-6 with TRBJ1-1, with 9 bases aligning to TRBD1. The trim removed 4 bases at V and 6 bases at J, leaving 12 bases unmatched. CDR1 and CDR2 (germline): MNHNY, SVGAGI (reference sequence). CDR3 length equals 16 residues. The DNA of the CDR3 is TGTGCCAGCAGTTGCGTGACAGGGGGTGGGCACGCTGAAGCTTTCTTT. It translates to CASSCVTGGGHAEAFF.

This clonotype occurred many times. The rearrangement links TRBV12-5 to TRBJ2-1; TRBD2 agrees at 9 bases. From germline, CDR1 is LGHNT and CDR2 FRNRAP. J lost 4 bases, V lost 5 bases, and 6 bases had no gene match. The CDR3 is 15 residues long. DNA for the CDR3: TGTGCTAGTGGTCCGGTAGCGGGAGATTACAATGAGCAGTTCTTC. Amino acid sequence: CASGPVAGDYNEQFF.

Many counts were recorded for this clonotype. The J gene is TRBJ2-5, the V gene TRBV5-1; D might be TRBD1 or TRBD2, each matching 5 bases. CDR1 and CDR2 from the germline V gene are SGHRS and YFSETQ. CDR3 length: 13 residues. Between the trimmed V and J ends, which lost 2 bases and 4 bases, there was a span of 9 bases. Written as DNA, the CDR3 is TGCGCCAGCAGCTTTGGGGACGGAGAGACCCAGTACTTC. It is translated as CASSFGDGETQYF.

Notes on this clonotype: A much larger clone is a single base away; this may be a read error. The chain combines TRBV6-5 with TRBJ2-3; maybe TRBD2 (5 bases). Per germline, CDR1 MNHEY and CDR2 SVGAGI. Deletions cut 11 bases from V and 4 bases from J, with 16 bases between. CDR3 size: 13 residues. The CDR3 spells CAPGLGEPDTQYF. The CDR3 nucleotides are TGTGCCCCCGGCCTCGGGGAGCCAGATACGCAGTATTTT.

There are many counts of this clonotype. The rearrangement links TRBV5-1 to TRBJ1-2, with D tentatively TRBD1 (6 bases). Looked up from germline, CDR1 is SGHRS and CDR2 is YFSETQ. This CDR3 spans 14 amino acids. V was cut by 0 bases and J by 6 bases, with 12 bases left in between. The CDR3 nucleotides read TGCGCCAGCAGCTTGGAGCCGGGGGCAAATGGCTACACCTTC. Protein: CASSLEPGANGYTF.

This clonotype was seen many times. The V gene is TRBV20-1, the J gene TRBJ1-1; no reliable D call. Trimming left V 2 bases short and J 5 bases short, with 9 bases between. The length of the CDR3 is 12 residues. From germline, CDR1 is DFQATT and CDR2 SNEGSKA (reference sequence). CDR3 in amino acids: CSARHRGTEAFF. The CDR3 nucleotides read TGCAGTGCTAGACATCGAGGGACTGAAGCTTTCTTT.

The CDR3 reads CASSFTYNEQFF. CDR3 bases: TGTGCCAGCAGCTTCACTTACAATGAGCAGTTCTTC. The chain has TRBV7-2 and TRBJ2-1; no firm D call. Germline values: CDR1 SGHTA, CDR2 FQGNSA. The CDR3 is made up of 12 amino acids. V dropped 3 bases and J dropped 4 bases, with 4 bases sitting between them.

This clonotype has at least ten counts. The chain joins TRBV5-1 to TRBJ2-1; TRBD1 agrees at 7 bases. This CDR3 comprises 15 residues. Per germline, CDR1 SGHRS and CDR2 YFSETQ. V dropped 4 bases and J dropped 1; count of bases not matched to a gene: 5. The CDR3 loop reads CASSIGQASYNEQFF. The CDR3 nucleotides are TGCGCCAGCAGCATAGGACAGGCTTCCTACAATGAGCAGTTCTTC.

This clonotype has at least ten counts. The rearrangement links TRBV28 to TRBJ2-1, with 9 bases aligning to TRBD2. With V trimmed by 3 bases and J by 4 bases, 4 bases remained unmatched. The CDR3 has 15 residues. Germline V gene data show CDR1 as MDHEN and CDR2 as SYDVKM. This CDR3 reads CASSFAGGQYNEQFF. The CDR3 DNA is TGTGCCAGCAGTTTTGCGGGAGGGCAATACAATGAGCAGTTCTTC.

This clonotype has a count of ten or more. The V gene is TRBV12-2, the J gene TRBJ2-3; TRBD2 is the table's D call and was not checked against the DNA. TRBV12-2 is a pseudogene locus. This CDR3 is built from 18 residues. In DNA, the CDR3 is TGTGCAAGTCGCTTAAGCGGGGAGTCGGGAGTAAGCACAGATACGCAGTATTTT. The encoded protein is CASRLSGESGVSTDTQYF.

In its sample, this clonotype was seen many times. The genes are TRBV20-1 and TRBJ1-5; no clear D gene. The CDR3 has 14 amino acids. Germline CDR1 reads DFQATT; CDR2 reads SNEGSKA (reference sequence). V lost 3 bases and J 0 bases, leaving 9 bases between the germline ends. CDR3 nucleotide sequence: TGCAGTGCTAGTGGCGGAAATAGCAATCAGCCCCAGCATTTT. The encoded protein is CSASGGNSNQPQHF.

This clonotype was seen many times. The rearrangement joins TRBV28 to TRBJ2-5, with D hard to call. CDR1 and CDR2 (germline): MDHEN, SYDVKM. Trimming removed 4 bases from V and 6 bases from J, with 24 bases in between. The CDR3 consists of 17 residues. The CDR3 DNA sequence: TGTGCCAGCAGTTCGAGACTCGGGCCTACCTCCGGAAAGACCCAGTACTTC. As protein: CASSSRLGPTSGKTQYF.

There are many counts of this clonotype. The chain has TRBV7-8 and TRBJ1-5; 9 bases are shared with TRBD1. Germline CDR1 SGHVS, CDR2 FQNEAQ. The trim removed 1 base at V and 2 bases at J, leaving 0 bases unmatched. The CDR3 consists of 15 residues. The CDR3 loop reads CASSLGTGGNQPQHF. DNA for the CDR3: TGTGCCAGCAGCTTAGGGACAGGGGGCAATCAGCCCCAGCATTTT.

This clonotype was seen ten or more times. V usage is TRBV20-1 and J usage is TRBJ2-1; 7 bases align to TRBD2. CDR3 length equals 14 residues. The V and J ends lost 5 bases and 0 bases, in that order; junction bases with no gene match: 4. Germline CDR1 is DFQATT and CDR2 is SNEGSKA (reference sequence). CDR3 residues: CSAASGSSYNEQFF. The CDR3 nucleotides read TGCAGTGCTGCTAGCGGCAGCTCCTACAATGAGCAGTTCTTC.

In this sample, this clonotype turned up many times. The chain links TRBV25-1 to TRBJ2-3, with 8 bases that match TRBD2. This CDR3 spans 14 amino acids. The germline V gene encodes CDR1 MGHDK and CDR2 SYGVNS. The J segment lost 4 bases and the V segment lost 6 bases, leaving 6 bases of the junction unmatched. The DNA for the CDR3 is TGTGCCAGCAGGGGCGGGAGGTTATCAGATACGCAGTATTTT. Its protein product is CASRGGRLSDTQYF.

This clonotype occurred a few times. The rearrangement uses TRBV19 and TRBJ2-7; tentatively, D is TRBD1 (5 bases). The V and J ends lost 5 bases and 3 bases respectively, with 17 bases between them. Looked up from germline, CDR1 is LNHDA and CDR2 is SQIVND (reference sequence). This CDR3 is built from 15 residues. The CDR3, as DNA: TGTGCCAGTAGTCTGGGATTCACAGGAGACTACGAGCAGTACTTC. As protein: CASSLGFTGDYEQYF.

Comments on this clonotype: One base away lies a much larger clone, so this may be a sequencing read error. The chain recombines TRBV6-2 or TRBV6-3 with TRBJ2-5; weak D call: TRBD1 (6 bases). The V and J ends lost 5 bases and 2 bases respectively, with 6 bases between them. CDR3 size: 12 residues. Per germline, CDR1 MNHEY and CDR2 SVGEGT. The CDR3 DNA reads TGTGCCAGCAGTGGACAGCAAGAGACCCAGTACTTC. Protein product: CASSGQQETQYF.

This clonotype has a count of ten or more. V gene TRBV28 combines with J gene TRBJ2-1; possibly TRBD1 for D (7 bases). The CDR3 totals 19 residues. From germline, CDR1 is MDHEN and CDR2 SYDVKM. V lost 6 bases and J 8 bases, leaving 32 bases between the germline ends. Here the CDR3 reads CASSGAGGTAGGLTYEQFF. As DNA, the CDR3 is TGTGCCAGCAGCGGAGCAGGGGGAACAGCTGGGGGGTTAACGTATGAGCAGTTCTTC.

In the case of this clonotype: Possible read error: a much larger clone is one base away. The J gene is TRBJ2-1, the V gene TRBV6-5; 11 nucleotides line up with TRBD2. Germline values: CDR1 MNHEY, CDR2 SVGAGI. This CDR3 has 14 residues. The CDR3 loop reads CASRELAGDNGQLF. The CDR3 DNA is TGTGCCAGCAGAGAACTAGCGGGGGACAATGGGCAGCTCTTC.

Many counts were recorded for this clonotype. The chain carries TRBV2 and TRBJ2-1, with 12 bases identical to TRBD2. CDR1 and CDR2 from the germline V gene are SNHLY and FYNNEI. This CDR3 spans 15 amino acids. Trimming removed 11 bases from V and 3 bases from J; junction bases left unmatched: 8. The CDR3 region has the DNA TGTGCCGGACTAGCGGGACGACGTAGCTACAATGAGCAGTTCTTC. Translating it yields CAGLAGRRSYNEQFF.

With respect to this clonotype: A single base separates this from a much larger clone, so it may be a read error. This CDR3 is missing its conserved last phenylalanine or tryptophan, likely due to a read error. The V and J genes are TRBV7-2 and TRBJ1-1; 7 bases fit TRBD1. J lost 4 bases, V lost 1 base, and 6 bases had no gene match. The CDR3 totals 15 residues. CDR1 SGHTA and CDR2 FQGNSA come from the germline V gene. CDR3 residues: CASSLGGQVGTEAFL. CDR3 sequence (DNA): TGTGCCAGCAGCTTAGGCGGACAGGTTGGCACTGAAGCTTTCCTT.

The sample holds many counts of this clonotype. This chain joins TRBV5-1 and TRBJ2-1; D call uncertain. The germline V gene has CDR1 SGHRS and CDR2 YFSETQ. V was shortened by 4 bases and J by 7 bases, with 15 bases between the two germline ends. The CDR3 runs to 14 residues. The CDR3, as DNA: TGCGCCAGCAGCCTGGGCCCTGAAGATAATGAGCAGTTCTTC. This encodes CASSLGPEDNEQFF.

This clonotype was counted many times. The chain carries TRBV28 and TRBJ2-1, with 9 positions matching TRBD1. The ends lost 10 bases at V and 1 base at J; junction bases unmatched: 8. The CDR3 sequence is 15 residues long. The germline V gene has CDR1 MDHEN and CDR2 SYDVKM. CDR3 in DNA: TGTGCCACCCTTGACAGGGGGGTGTCCTACAATGAGCAGTTCTTC. It specifies CATLDRGVSYNEQFF.

A single count supports this clonotype. It is likely a read error: a sequence one base away is far more abundant. This chain's CDR3 is CASSLGWRSSKDIQYF. The CDR3 DNA reads TGTGCCAGCAGCTTAGGATGGAGGAGCTCGAAAGACATTCAGTACTTC. The V gene is TRBV11-3, the J gene TRBJ2-4; possible D gene TRBD2, 5 bases. The CDR3 spans 16 residues. Looked up from germline, CDR1 is SGHNT and CDR2 is YENEEA. Trimming left V 1 base short and J 8 bases short, with 18 bases between.

Many counts were recorded for this clonotype. V and J are TRBV29-1 and TRBJ2-3; the match to TRBD2 covers 15 bases. This CDR3 is 16 amino acids long. The germline V gene encodes CDR1 SQVTM and CDR2 ANQGSEA. The V segment lost 4 bases and the J segment 1 base; nucleotides outside the gene matches: 3. The CDR3 nucleotides read TGCAGCGTTGGGGGACTAGCGGGAGGCGGCACAGATACGCAGTATTTT. The encoded protein is CSVGGLAGGGTDTQYF.

Of note for this clonotype: Given a much more abundant clone one base away, this may be a read error. The V gene is TRBV11-2, the J gene TRBJ2-1; TRBD2 is a possible D gene (6 bases). CDR1 and CDR2 from the germline V gene are SGHAT and FQNNGV. The CDR3 runs to 12 residues. CDR3 residues: CASGLYVGRQFF. The CDR3 coding sequence is TGTGCCAGCGGCTTATATGTCGGGAGGCAGTTCTTC.

This clonotype was recorded at least ten times. The rearrangement joins TRBV29-1 to TRBJ2-3, with TRBD1 identical over 10 bases. Germline values: CDR1 SQVTM, CDR2 ANQGSEA. With 6 bases clipped from V and 5 bases from J, the junction kept 5 bases outside the gene matches. The CDR3 totals 13 residues. CDR3 sequence (DNA): TGCAGCGTCGACCGGGACAGGGGAGATACGCAGTATTTT. This sequence encodes CSVDRDRGDTQYF.

This clonotype was picked up many times. A read error is likely, as this CDR3 ends without the conserved phenylalanine or tryptophan. In nucleotides, the CDR3 is TGTGCCAGCAGTTTACCCGGCAGGGGGCCGTCGGGGAACAGCGAGCAGTTCCTC. Its translation: CASSLPGRGPSGNSEQFL. The genes are TRBV12-3 or TRBV12-4 and TRBJ2-1; 8 nucleotides match TRBD1. This CDR3 is built from 18 residues. The V segment lost 2 bases and the J segment 10 bases; nucleotides outside the gene matches: 19.

This clonotype was counted ten times or more. The rearrangement uses TRBV5-1 and TRBJ2-5, with D unclear. Trimming took 1 base from V and 5 from J, leaving 12 bases between them. The CDR3 spans 14 residues. Per germline, CDR1 SGHRS and CDR2 YFSETQ. This CDR3 reads CASSLRKQSETQYF. As DNA, the CDR3 is TGCGCCAGCAGCTTGCGGAAGCAATCGGAGACCCAGTACTTC.